The clone carrying this T cell receptor beta chain was picked up many times. This entry is derived from a study of CD8+CD57+ T cells in acquired aplastic anemia. Germline V gene data show CDR1 as LNHDA and CDR2 as SQIVND (reference sequence). Trimming left V 3 bases short and J 9 bases short, with 12 bases between. This CDR3 has 14 residues. Genomic DNA templated the TCR beta VDJ and CDR3 profiling. TCRdb reprocessed the reads with MiXCR, giving one entry per CDR3 protein. The sample lists 400,000 to 600,000 distinct CDR3 sequences, under 40% occurring once. Patients sequenced had flow cytometry evidence of CD8+CD57+ cell expansion. The diagnosis in all patients was severe acquired aplastic anemia. Patients had not yet gotten any therapy when their blood was taken for sampling.

The source is a human donor with aplastic anemia. Input material: sorted CD4+, CD8+, or CD8+CD57+ T cells (not recorded which) from PBMCs. The chain carries TRBV19 and TRBJ1-6; D perhaps matches TRBD1 (5 bases). CDR3 coding DNA: TGTGCCAGTAGTATCGGGTATAGGGGTTCACCCCTCCACTTT. Encoded protein: CASSIGYRGSPLHF.